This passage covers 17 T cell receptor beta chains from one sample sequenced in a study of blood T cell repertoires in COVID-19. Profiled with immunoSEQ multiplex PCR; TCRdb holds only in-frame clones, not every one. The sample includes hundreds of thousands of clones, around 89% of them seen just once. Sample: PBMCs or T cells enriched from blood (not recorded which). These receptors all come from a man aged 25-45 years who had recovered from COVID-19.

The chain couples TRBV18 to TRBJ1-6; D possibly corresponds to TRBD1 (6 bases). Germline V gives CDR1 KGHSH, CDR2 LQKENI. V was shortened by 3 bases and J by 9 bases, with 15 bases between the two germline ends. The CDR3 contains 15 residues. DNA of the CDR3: TGTGCCAGCTCACCGGGGGCGGGGGAGACTTCACCCCTCCACTTT. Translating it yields CASSPGAGETSPLHF.

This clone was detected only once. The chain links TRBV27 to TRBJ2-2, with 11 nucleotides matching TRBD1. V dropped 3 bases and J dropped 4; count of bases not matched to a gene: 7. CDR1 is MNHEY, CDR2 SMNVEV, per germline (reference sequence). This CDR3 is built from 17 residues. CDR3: CASSLASGTGGTGELFF. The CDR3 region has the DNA TGTGCCAGCAGTTTGGCCTCCGGGACAGGGGGCACCGGGGAGCTGTTTTTT.

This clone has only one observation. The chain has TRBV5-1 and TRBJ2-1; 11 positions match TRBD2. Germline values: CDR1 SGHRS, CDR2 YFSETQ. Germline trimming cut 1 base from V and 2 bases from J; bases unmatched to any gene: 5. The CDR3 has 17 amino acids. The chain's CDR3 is CASSLPLAGGAYNEQFF. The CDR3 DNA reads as TGCGCCAGCAGCTTGCCTCTAGCGGGAGGAGCCTACAATGAGCAGTTCTTC.

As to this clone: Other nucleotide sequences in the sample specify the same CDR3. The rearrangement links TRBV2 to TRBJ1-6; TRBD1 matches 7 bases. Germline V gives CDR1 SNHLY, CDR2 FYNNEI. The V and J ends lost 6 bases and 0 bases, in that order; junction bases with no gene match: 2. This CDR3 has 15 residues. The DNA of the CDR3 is TGTGCCAGCAGGACAGGGAGCTCCTATAATTCACCCCTCCACTTT. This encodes CASRTGSSYNSPLHF.

The CDR3 sequence: CASSLWGGDTQYF. In DNA form, the CDR3 reads TGTGCCAGCAGCTTGTGGGGGGGAGATACGCAGTATTTT. The rearrangement uses TRBV5-4 and TRBJ2-3; TRBD2 matches at 7 bases. V lost 1 base, J lost 5 bases, and 1 base stayed unmatched. Germline lookup yields CDR1 SGHNT and CDR2 YYREEE (reference sequence). This CDR3 comprises 13 residues. The whole variable domain, remainder taken from reference TRBV5-4 and TRBJ2-3, is ETGVTQSPTHLIKTRGQQVTLRCSSQSGHNTVSWYQQALGQGPQFIFQYYREEENGRGNFPPRFSGLQFPNYSSELNVNALELDDSALYLCASSLWGGDTQYFGPGTRLTVL.

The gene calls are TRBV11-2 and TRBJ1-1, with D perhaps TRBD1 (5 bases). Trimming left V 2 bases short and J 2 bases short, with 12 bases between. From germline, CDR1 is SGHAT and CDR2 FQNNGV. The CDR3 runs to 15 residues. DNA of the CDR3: TGTGCCAGCAGCTTAATGGCTGGGGCCAACACTGAAGCTTTCTTT. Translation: CASSLMAGANTEAFF.

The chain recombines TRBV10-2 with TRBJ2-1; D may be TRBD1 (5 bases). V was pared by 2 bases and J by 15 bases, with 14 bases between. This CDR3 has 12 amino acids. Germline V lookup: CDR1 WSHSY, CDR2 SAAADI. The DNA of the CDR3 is TGCGCCAGCAGTGAGCATGGACCCAGGGTGTTCTTC. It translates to CASSEHGPRVFF.

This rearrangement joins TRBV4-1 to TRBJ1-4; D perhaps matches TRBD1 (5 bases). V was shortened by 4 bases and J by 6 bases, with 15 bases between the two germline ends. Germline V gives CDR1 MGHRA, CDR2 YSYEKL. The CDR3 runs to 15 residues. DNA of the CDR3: TGCGCCAGCAGCCCCCTTTGGGGGGGGGATGAAAAACTGTTTTTT. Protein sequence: CASSPLWGGDEKLFF.

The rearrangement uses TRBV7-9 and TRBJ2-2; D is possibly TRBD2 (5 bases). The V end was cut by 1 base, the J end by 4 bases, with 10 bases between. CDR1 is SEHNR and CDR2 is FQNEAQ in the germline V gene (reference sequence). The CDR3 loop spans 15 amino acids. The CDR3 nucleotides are TGTGCCAGCAGCTTAGGTGGTGGAGGCACCGGGGAGCTGTTTTTT. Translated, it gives CASSLGGGGTGELFF.

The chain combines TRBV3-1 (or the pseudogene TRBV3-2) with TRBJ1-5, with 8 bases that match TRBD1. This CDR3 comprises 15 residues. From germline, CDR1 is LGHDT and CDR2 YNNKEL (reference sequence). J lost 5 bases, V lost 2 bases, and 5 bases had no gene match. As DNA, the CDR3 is TGTGCCAGCAGCCAAACAACAGGGGGGGATCAGCCCCAGCATTTT. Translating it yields CASSQTTGGDQPQHF.

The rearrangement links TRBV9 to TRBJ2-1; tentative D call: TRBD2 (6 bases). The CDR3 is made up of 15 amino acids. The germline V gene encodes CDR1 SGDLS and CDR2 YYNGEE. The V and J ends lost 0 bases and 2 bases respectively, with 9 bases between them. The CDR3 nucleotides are TGTGCCAGCAGCGTAGGAGCGGGCACCTACAATGAGCAGTTCTTC. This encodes CASSVGAGTYNEQFF.

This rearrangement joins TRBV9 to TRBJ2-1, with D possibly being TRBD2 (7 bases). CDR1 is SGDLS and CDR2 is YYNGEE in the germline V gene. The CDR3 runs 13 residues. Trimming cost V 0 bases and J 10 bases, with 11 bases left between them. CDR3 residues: CASSVVTGGEQFF. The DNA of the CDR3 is TGTGCCAGCAGCGTAGTAACGGGGGGCGAGCAGTTCTTC.

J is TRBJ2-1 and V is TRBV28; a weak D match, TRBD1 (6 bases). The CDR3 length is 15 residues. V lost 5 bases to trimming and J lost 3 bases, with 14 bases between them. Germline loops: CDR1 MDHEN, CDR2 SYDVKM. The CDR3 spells CASSTQGSRYNEQFF. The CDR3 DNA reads TGTGCCAGCAGTACCCAGGGGAGCCGCTACAATGAGCAGTTCTTC.

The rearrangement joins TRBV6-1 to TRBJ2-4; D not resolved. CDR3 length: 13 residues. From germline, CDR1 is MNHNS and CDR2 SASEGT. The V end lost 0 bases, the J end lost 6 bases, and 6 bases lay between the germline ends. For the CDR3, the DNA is TGTGCCAGCAGTGAAGCGGCAGGAAACATTCAGTACTTC. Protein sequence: CASSEAAGNIQYF.

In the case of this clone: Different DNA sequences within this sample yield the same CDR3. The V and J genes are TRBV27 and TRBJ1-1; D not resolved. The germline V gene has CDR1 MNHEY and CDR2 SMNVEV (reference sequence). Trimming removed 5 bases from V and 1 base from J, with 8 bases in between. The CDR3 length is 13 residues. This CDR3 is CASSARGNTEAFF. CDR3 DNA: TGTGCCAGCAGTGCCCGGGGGAACACTGAAGCTTTCTTT.

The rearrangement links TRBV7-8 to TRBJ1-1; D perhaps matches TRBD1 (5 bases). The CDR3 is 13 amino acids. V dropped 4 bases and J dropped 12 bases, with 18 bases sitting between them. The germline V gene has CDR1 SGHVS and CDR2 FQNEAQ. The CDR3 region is CASSSDRTFVPFF. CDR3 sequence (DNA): TGTGCCAGCAGCTCGGATAGGACATTCGTCCCTTTCTTT.

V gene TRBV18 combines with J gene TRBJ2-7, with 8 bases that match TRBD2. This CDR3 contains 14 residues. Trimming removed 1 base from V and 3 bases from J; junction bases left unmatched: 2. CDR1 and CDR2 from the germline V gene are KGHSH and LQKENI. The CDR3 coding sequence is TGTGCCAGCTCACCACAGCGGGAGTTCTACGAGCAGTACTTC. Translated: CASSPQREFYEQYF.